This is a list of T cell receptor beta chains from one sample in a study of TIL therapy for anti-PD-1-resistant metastatic lung cancer. The assay was immunoSEQ multiplex PCR, and TCRdb's table has in-frame clones only and misses some. This sample has 40,000 to 55,000 clones, with roughly 85% found just once. The material sequenced was blood, taken at baseline. The receptors were sampled from a woman between 30 and 80 years old with non-small cell lung cancer. Each CDR3 is given with its conserved first and last residue. D genes are given only for firm matches. Clone size appears in some rows only: once, few, many, or a class for an expanded clone.

V gene	D gene	clone size	J gene	CDR3 protein	CDR3 DNA
TRBV4-1	NA	NA	TRBJ1-1	CASSQGGASTGPHNTEAFF	TGCGCCAGCAGCCAAGGTGGGGCGTCAACAGGGCCACATAACACTGAAGCTTTCTTT
TRBV2	NA	NA	TRBJ2-7	CASSRDLSYEQYF	TGTGCCAGCAGCAGGGACCTCTCCTACGAGCAGTACTTC
TRBV7-9	NA	NA	TRBJ2-7	CASSRALYEQYF	TGTGCCAGCAGCAGAGCCCTCTACGAGCAGTACTTC
TRBV11-2	TRBD1	NA	TRBJ1-2	CASSLTSGTGGSDYTF	TGTGCCAGCAGCTTAACCTCTGGGACAGGGGGATCTGACTACACCTTC
TRBV28	NA	few	TRBJ2-7	CASSFLRRTYEQYF	TGTGCCAGCAGTTTTTTACGGCGTACCTACGAGCAGTACTTC
TRBV7-9	NA	once	TRBJ2-3	CASSLSGNRRTDTQYF	TGTGCCAGCAGCTTATCGGGAAATCGACGCACAGATACGCAGTATTTT
TRBV6-1	TRBD1	few	TRBJ1-5	CASSVPGGWSNQPQHF	TGTGCCAGCAGTGTCCCAGGGGGCTGGAGCAATCAGCCCCAGCATTTT
TRBV4-3	NA	once	TRBJ1-6	CASSQVRGGYNSPLHF	TGCGCCAGCAGCCAGGTCAGGGGAGGGTATAATTCACCCCTCCACTTT
TRBV6-6	NA	once	TRBJ1-3	CASSSDRSGNTIYF	TGTGCCAGCAGTTCAGACCGCTCTGGAAACACCATATATTTT
TRBV4-2	NA	NA	TRBJ2-3	CASSQERVRDTQYF	TGTGCCAGCAGCCAAGAGCGAGTCAGGGATACGCAGTATTTT
TRBV28	NA	NA	TRBJ2-2	CATSDGELFF	TGTGCCACCTCGGACGGGGAGCTGTTTTTT
TRBV7-9	NA	NA	TRBJ1-2	CASSPGGGDGYGYTF	TGTGCCAGCAGCCCGGGGGGGGGCGACGGCTATGGCTACACCTTC
TRBV5-1	NA	NA	TRBJ2-5	CASSLLQGAETQYF	TGCGCCAGCAGCTTGTTACAGGGAGCCGAGACCCAGTACTTC
TRBV2	TRBD1	NA	TRBJ2-5	CASSPLTGGGETQYF	TGTGCCAGCAGTCCCTTAACAGGGGGCGGAGAGACCCAGTACTTC
TRBV6-5	NA	NA	TRBJ1-2	CASSYSIGGSYGYTF	TGTGCCAGCAGTTACTCGATAGGGGGATCCTATGGCTACACCTTC
TRBV27	TRBD1	NA	TRBJ1-4	CASSKGQEKLFF	TGTGCCAGCAGTAAGGGACAGGAAAAACTGTTTTTT
TRBV7-8	NA	NA	TRBJ1-3	CASSLTFGSGNTIYF	TGTGCCAGCAGCTTAACTTTCGGCTCTGGAAACACCATATATTTT
TRBV5-1	NA	NA	TRBJ2-1	CASTESLRNEQFF	TGCGCCAGCACCGAAAGTCTGCGGAATGAGCAGTTCTTC
TRBV10-3	NA	NA	TRBJ1-2	CAISFQGNYGYTF	TGTGCCATCAGTTTTCAGGGTAACTATGGCTACACCTTC
TRBV28	TRBD2	NA	TRBJ2-2	CASSEFLGGNRNTGELFF	TGTGCCAGCAGCGAGTTCCTCGGGGGGAACCGAAACACCGGGGAGCTGTTTTTT
TRBV27	NA	once	TRBJ1-1	CASSLSEAYVAFF	TGTGCCAGCAGTTTATCTGAGGCCTACGTAGCTTTCTTT
TRBV7-7	TRBD2	few	TRBJ2-1	CASSLRSGRGNEQFF	TGTGCCAGCAGCTTACGGAGCGGGAGGGGCAATGAGCAGTTCTTC
TRBV5-6	NA	NA	TRBJ1-6	CASSLAMQGLYSPLHF	TGTGCCAGCAGCTTGGCCATGCAGGGACTCTATTCACCCCTCCACTTT
TRBV7-2	NA	NA	TRBJ1-1	CASSLYGNTEAFF	TGTGCCAGCAGCTTATACGGGAACACTGAAGCTTTCTTT
TRBV5-4	NA	NA	TRBJ1-1	CASTLRGNTEAFF	TGTGCCAGCACCCTCAGGGGAAACACTGAAGCTTTCTTT
TRBV7-2	NA	NA	TRBJ2-7	CASSLGFESYEQYF	TGTGCCAGCAGCTTAGGTTTTGAGTCCTACGAGCAGTACTTC
TRBV5-1	NA	once	TRBJ1-1	CASSMGPPGGGRTEAFF	TGCGCCAGCAGCATGGGACCCCCGGGAGGGGGAAGGACTGAAGCTTTCTTT
TRBV9	TRBD1	NA	TRBJ1-3	CASSVADRASGNTIYF	TGTGCCAGCAGCGTTGCGGACAGGGCCTCTGGAAACACCATATATTTT